This is a list of T cell receptor beta chains from one sample in a study of T cell changes during pregnancy in multiple sclerosis. Profiling relied on immunoSEQ multiplex PCR, and the TCRdb table lists in-frame clones only, not all of them. There are tens of thousands of clones in the sample; about 92% occur only once, and about 1.2% lies in the top ten. Specimen: peripheral blood, collected in the third trimester of pregnancy. The source of these receptors is a female donor with multiple sclerosis, enrolled in a pregnancy study. Both conserved end residues are part of each CDR3. Some rows mark clone size as missing; the rest say once, few, many or name a class of expanded clone.

length | size | V | CDR3
13 | NA | TRBV5-1 | CASRNQVNTEAFF
17 | few | TRBV4-3 | CASSQDSGSGAKNIQYF
13 | NA | TRBV5-5 | CASSQTGTDTQYF
16 | NA | TRBV11-2 | CASSNLPGQGDTEAFF
21 | NA | TRBV4-2 | CASSQVLEGSDWTTTHNEQFF
17 | NA | TRBV11-3 | CASSSGGSTVAVYEQYF
15 | NA | TRBV6-1 | CASSLDSIVTGELFF
17 | NA | TRBV7-6 | CASSLFTLTGYTGELFF
13 | NA | TRBV5-4 | CASSPKGSFEQFF
16 | NA | TRBV6-5 | CASSYGSPRGGYGYTF
12 | NA | TRBV6-6 | CASSQEGTEAFF
14 | NA | TRBV30 | CAWSNPTGQSGYTF
13 | NA | TRBV27 | CASTMTSGNEQFF
15 | NA | TRBV7-9 | CASSLVRGLYTEAFF
13 | NA | TRBV27 | CASSDSLNTEAFF
14 | NA | TRBV10-1 | CARTSDSWSYEQYF
15 | once | TRBV7-2 | CASSSFSGRAVEQYF
18 | NA | TRBV5-1 | CASSLAPPGTSGINEQFF
15 | NA | TRBV19 | CASSPGTGGFNEQYF
18 | NA | TRBV4-2 | CASSQDAPGTSGKETQYF
13 | NA | TRBV19 | CASDRGQDYGYTF
15 | few | TRBV4-1 | CASSQLDRSIYEQYF
14 | once | TRBV9 | CASSEGSGRVVQFF
16 | NA | TRBV4-1 | CASSQIPRGENTEAFF
15 | NA | TRBV2 | CASSATRANTGELFF
17 | NA | TRBV28 | CASSLFAGTTTNEKLFF
15 | NA | TRBV2 | CASSLALAPEETQYF
15 | NA | TRBV19 | CASSPIVSSGNTIYF
15 | NA | TRBV7-9 | CASSFSLGARVGYTF
13 | NA | TRBV28 | CASRRGGLPEQYF
12 | NA | TRBV6-4 | CARRGGVGGYTF
15 | few | TRBV5-1 | CASSRQATLSYEQYF
14 | NA | TRBV4-1 | CASSHFRGSYEQYF
12 | NA | TRBV2 | CASSWGGGELFF
16 | NA | TRBV27 | CASSSAGSSYNSPLHF
16 | NA | TRBV18 | CASSRLGGQSAYEQYF
14 | once | TRBV10-1 | CASSDGGRTNEQYF
13 | NA | TRBV28 | CASIRGANQPQHF
17 | NA | TRBV21-1 | CASSKDGIALTNTEAFF
16 | few | TRBV4-1 | CASSRPWGESYNEQFF
14 | NA | TRBV11-3 | CASSSRTRTDTQYF
17 | NA | TRBV28 | CASSTTRIGRKGETQYF
15 | NA | TRBV4-1 | CASSQAAAGSYEQYF
14 | NA | TRBV27 | CASTSGRAVGELFF
13 | NA | TRBV6-1 | CASSEHENQPQHF
14 | NA | TRBV28 | CASSTLDGSYEQYF
15 | NA | TRBV9 | CASSVASSVSYEQYF
13 | once | TRBV7-3 | CASSLRGDTEAFF
13 | NA | TRBV6-5 | CASSRDRAKPQHF
15 | NA | TRBV15 | CATSGLRDRGYEQYF